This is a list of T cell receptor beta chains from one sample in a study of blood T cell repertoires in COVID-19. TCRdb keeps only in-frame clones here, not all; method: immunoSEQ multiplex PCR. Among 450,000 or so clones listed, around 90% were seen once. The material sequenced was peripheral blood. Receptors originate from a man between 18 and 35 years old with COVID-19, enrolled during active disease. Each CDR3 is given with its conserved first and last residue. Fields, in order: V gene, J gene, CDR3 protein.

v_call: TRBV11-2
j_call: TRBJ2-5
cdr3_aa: CASSSHRGWETQYF

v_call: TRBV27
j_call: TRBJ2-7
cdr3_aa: CASIQGRSAYEQYF

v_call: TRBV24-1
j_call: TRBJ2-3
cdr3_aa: CATATGGTDTQYF

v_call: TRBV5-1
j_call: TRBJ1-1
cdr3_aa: CASSLGTGAFEAFF

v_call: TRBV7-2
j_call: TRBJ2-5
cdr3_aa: CASSLVSGGETQYF

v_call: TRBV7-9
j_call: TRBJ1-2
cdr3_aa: CASSPRQGQLYGYTF

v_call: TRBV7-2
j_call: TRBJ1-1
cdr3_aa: CASSPRNEAFF

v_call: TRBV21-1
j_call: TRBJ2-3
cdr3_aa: CASSKIGDRNSTDTQYF

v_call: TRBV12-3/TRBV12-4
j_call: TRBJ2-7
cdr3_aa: CASSRGGAYEQYF

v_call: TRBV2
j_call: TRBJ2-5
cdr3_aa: CASRLAGGRVWETQYF

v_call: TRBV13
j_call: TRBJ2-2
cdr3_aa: CASSLGHGGRTGELFF

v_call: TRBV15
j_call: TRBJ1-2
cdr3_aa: CATSPDTYYGYTF

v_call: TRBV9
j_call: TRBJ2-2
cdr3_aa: CASSVKGAGGELFF

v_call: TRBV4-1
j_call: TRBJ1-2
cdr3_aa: CASTPGGQGSYGYTF

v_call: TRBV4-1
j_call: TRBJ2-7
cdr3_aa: CASSHWGRSSYEQYF

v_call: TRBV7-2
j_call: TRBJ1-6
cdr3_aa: CASRSAGGYNSPLHF

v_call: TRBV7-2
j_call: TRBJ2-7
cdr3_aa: CASSLDRAYEQYF

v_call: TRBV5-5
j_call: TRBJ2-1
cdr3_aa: CASSLGRGGRGSRDNEQFF

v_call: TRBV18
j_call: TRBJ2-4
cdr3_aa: CASSFQRTVTKNIQYF

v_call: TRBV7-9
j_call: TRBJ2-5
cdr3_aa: CASSAGSVGQETQYF

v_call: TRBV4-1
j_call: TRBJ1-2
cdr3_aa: CASSQGTDFLYGYTF

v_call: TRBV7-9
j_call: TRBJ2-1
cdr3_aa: CASSLGSREDNEQFF

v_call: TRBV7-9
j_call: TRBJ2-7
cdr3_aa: CASSSRQGPYEQYF

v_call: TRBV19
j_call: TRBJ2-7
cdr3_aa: CASSIVASGVGYEQYF

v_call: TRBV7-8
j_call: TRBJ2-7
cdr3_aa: CASSYSDREVEYEQYF

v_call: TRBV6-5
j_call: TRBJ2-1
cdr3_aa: CASSFSGAYNEQFF

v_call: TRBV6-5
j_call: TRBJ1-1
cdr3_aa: CASRFGRVTNTEAFF

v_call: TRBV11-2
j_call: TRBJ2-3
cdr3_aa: CASSLAGGRTDTQYF

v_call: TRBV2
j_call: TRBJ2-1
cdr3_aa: CASTPGRGGLWNEQFF

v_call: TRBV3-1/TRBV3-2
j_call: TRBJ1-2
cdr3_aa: CASSQEPAERGIYGYTF

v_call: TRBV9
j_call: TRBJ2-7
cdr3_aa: CASSVGEIGYEQYF

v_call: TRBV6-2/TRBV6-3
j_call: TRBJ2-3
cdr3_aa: CASSSNRRLAGGYSTDTQYF

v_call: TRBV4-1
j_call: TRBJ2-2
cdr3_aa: CASSQYSAGELFF

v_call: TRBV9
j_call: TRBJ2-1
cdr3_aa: CASSVNKGAGMNEQFF

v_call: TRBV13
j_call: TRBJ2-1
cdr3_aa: CASSLERGTYNEQFF

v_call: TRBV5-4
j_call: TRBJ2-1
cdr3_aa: CASSSSGSSYNEQFF

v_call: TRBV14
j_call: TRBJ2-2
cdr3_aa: CASSQGWAGANTGELFF

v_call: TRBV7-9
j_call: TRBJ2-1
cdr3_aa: CASSHGTALEDNEQFF

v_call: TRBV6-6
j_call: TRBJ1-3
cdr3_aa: CASSYSGGGGNTIYF

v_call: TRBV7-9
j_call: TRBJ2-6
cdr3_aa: CASSKFRGSIAGANVLTF

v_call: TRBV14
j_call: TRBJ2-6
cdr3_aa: CASSQARIGGANVLTF

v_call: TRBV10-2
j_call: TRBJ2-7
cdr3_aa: CATETDRVHEQYF

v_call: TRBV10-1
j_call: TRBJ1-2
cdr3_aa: CASSQDRKGDGYTF

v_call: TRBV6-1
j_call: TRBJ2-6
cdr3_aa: CASSERGGHSGANVLTF

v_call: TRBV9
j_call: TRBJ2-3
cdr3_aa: CASSDMQGANTQYF

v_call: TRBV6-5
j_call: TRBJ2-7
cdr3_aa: CASSLRGEQYF

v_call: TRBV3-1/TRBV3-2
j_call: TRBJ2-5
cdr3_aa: CASSHLSGKETQYF

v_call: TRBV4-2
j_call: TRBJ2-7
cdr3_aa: CASSQSQGNRDEQYF

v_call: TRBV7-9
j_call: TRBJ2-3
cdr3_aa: CASSWAAGRTDTQYF

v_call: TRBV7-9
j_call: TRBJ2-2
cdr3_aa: CASSSSGTGEGGELFF

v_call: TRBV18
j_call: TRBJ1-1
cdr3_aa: CASSSEVGSVNTEAFF

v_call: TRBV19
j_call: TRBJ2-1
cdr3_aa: CASSKTRTSGDDNEQFF

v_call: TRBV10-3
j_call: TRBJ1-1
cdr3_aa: CAIRPREGTEAFF

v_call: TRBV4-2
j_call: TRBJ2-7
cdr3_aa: CASSPERELANHEQYF

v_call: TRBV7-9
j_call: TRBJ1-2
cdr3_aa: CASSLGQTNYGYTF

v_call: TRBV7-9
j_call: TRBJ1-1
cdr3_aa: CASSPPDRGFTEAFF

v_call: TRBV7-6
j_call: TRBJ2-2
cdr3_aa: CASSNSHTGELFF

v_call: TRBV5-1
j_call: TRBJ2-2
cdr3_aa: CASSLGLRDTGELFF

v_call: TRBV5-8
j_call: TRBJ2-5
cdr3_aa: CASTWEGETQYF